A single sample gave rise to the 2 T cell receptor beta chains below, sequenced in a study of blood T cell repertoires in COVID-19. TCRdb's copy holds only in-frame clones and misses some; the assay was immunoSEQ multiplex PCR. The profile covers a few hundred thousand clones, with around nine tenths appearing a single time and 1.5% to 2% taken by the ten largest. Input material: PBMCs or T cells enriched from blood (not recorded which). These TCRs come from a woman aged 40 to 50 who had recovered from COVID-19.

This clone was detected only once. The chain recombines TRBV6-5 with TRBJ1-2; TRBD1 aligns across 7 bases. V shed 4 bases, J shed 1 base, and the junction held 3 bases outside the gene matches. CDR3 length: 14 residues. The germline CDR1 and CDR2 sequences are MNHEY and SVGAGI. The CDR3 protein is CASSSGTVNYGYTF. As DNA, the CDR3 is TGTGCCAGCAGTTCTGGGACAGTTAACTATGGCTACACCTTC.

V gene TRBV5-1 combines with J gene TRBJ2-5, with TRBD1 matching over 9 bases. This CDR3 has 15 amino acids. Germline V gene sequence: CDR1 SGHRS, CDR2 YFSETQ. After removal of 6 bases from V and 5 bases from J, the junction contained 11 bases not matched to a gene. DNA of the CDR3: TGCGCCAGCACACAAGAACAGGGGGCGCGTGAGACCCAGTACTTC. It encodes CASTQEQGARETQYF.